One sample yielded the 27 T cell receptor beta chains listed below, sequenced in a study of cytomegalovirus exposure and HLA in healthy donors (dated by TCRdb to 2015 to 2018). Libraries came from the immunoSEQ multiplex PCR assay. For the multiplex PCR, a mixture combining 60 forward primers for TCR Vbeta segments and 13 reverse primers for TCR Jbeta segments was used. In its TCRdb copy, this immuneACCESS table keeps in-frame sequences only and misses some clones. Where compared with another copy, unresolved V genes explain less than half of these, and the others have no known cause. The sample table shows about 120,000 clones, and around three quarters are seen once. Approximately 2.4% of the sample is taken by the ten largest. Sequencing was performed on PBMCs. These receptors were collected from a female donor in good health and CMV-seronegative.

This chain uses TRBV7-2 with TRBJ2-3; TRBD1 is a possible D gene (7 bases). Trimming pared 2 bases from V and 4 bases from J, leaving 19 bases between. Germline loops: CDR1 SGHTA, CDR2 FQGNSA. The CDR3 length is 17 residues. Here the CDR3 reads CASSLSGSRGAADTQYF. The CDR3 coding sequence is TGTGCCAGCAGCTTAAGTGGCAGCAGGGGGGCGGCAGATACGCAGTATTTT. Variable domain in full (rest from reference TRBV7-2 and TRBJ2-3): GAGVSQSPSNKVTEKGKDVELRCDPISGHTALYWYRQSLGQGLEFLIYFQGNSAPDKSGLPSDRFSAERTGGSVSTLTIQRTQQEDSAVYLCASSLSGSRGAADTQYFGPGTRLTVL.

The genes are TRBV6-1 and TRBJ1-5; TRBD1 is a possible D gene (5 bases). Per germline, CDR1 MNHNS and CDR2 SASEGT. The CDR3 totals 19 residues. Trimming cost V 3 bases and J 7 bases, with 28 bases left between them. CDR3: CASSDWEAFWQGSVQPQHF. The CDR3 nucleotides are TGTGCCAGCAGTGATTGGGAGGCTTTTTGGCAGGGATCCGTCCAGCCCCAGCATTTT.

For the CDR3, the DNA is TGTGCCAGCAGCCGACAGGGGGGGTCCTACGAGCAGTACTTC. Its translation: CASSRQGGSYEQYF. This chain links TRBV5-4 with TRBJ2-7; 9 bases match TRBD1. J lost 1 base, V lost 4 bases, and 3 bases had no gene match. This CDR3 region has 14 residues. Germline V gives CDR1 SGHNT, CDR2 YYREEE (reference sequence).

The chain uses TRBV7-9 and TRBJ2-7, with 7 bases matching TRBD1. Germline loops: CDR1 SEHNR, CDR2 FQNEAQ (reference sequence). Trimming cost V 6 bases and J 2 bases; bases outside gene matches: 7. CDR3 length equals 14 residues. The CDR3 DNA follows: TGTGCCAGCAGTGGGACAGCTCCTACCTACGAGCAGTACTTC. Its protein is CASSGTAPTYEQYF. Full variable domain (remainder filled in from reference TRBV7-9 and TRBJ2-7): DTGVSQNPRHKITKRGQNVTFRCDPISEHNRLYWYRQTLGQGPEFLTYFQNEAQLEKSRLLSDRFSAERPKGSFSTLEIQRTEQGDSAMYLCASSGTAPTYEQYFGPGTRLTVT.

The chain links TRBV19 to TRBJ2-1, with D tentatively TRBD2 (5 bases). The V and J ends lost 4 bases and 4 bases respectively, with 11 bases between them. The CDR3 is 14 amino acids. Germline V gene data show CDR1 as LNHDA and CDR2 as SQIVND (reference sequence). CDR3 in amino acids: CASSTQGSYNEQFF. The CDR3 region has the DNA TGTGCCAGTAGTACCCAAGGGAGTTACAATGAGCAGTTCTTC.

The gene calls are TRBV7-2 and TRBJ2-1; 14 bases agree with TRBD2. Germline CDR1 and CDR2: SGHTA and FQGNSA. Germline trimming cut 5 bases from V and 15 bases from J; bases unmatched to any gene: 6. This CDR3 is 13 amino acids long. As DNA, the CDR3 is TGTGCCAGCAGCGTCGGACTAGCGGGGGGTCCGTTCTTC. It yields the protein CASSVGLAGGPFF. Together with reference TRBV7-2 and TRBJ2-1, the CDR3 gives the full variable domain: GAGVSQSPSNKVTEKGKDVELRCDPISGHTALYWYRQSLGQGLEFLIYFQGNSAPDKSGLPSDRFSAERTGGSVSTLTIQRTQQEDSAVYLCASSVGLAGGPFFGPGTRLTVL.

The chain has TRBV19 and TRBJ2-2; 8 bases agree with TRBD2. The CDR3 spans 13 residues. CDR1 is LNHDA, CDR2 SQIVND, per germline (reference sequence). The CDR3 region is CASGTTVFRELFF. CDR3 DNA sequence: TGTGCTAGCGGGACTACCGTTTTCCGGGAGCTGTTTTTT.

The DNA of the CDR3 is TGTGCCAGCAGTTACGGCGGCACTGAAGCTTTCTTT. As protein: CASSYGGTEAFF. J is TRBJ1-1 and V is TRBV6-5; D is ambiguous. This CDR3 spans 12 amino acids. Per germline, CDR1 MNHEY and CDR2 SVGAGI. Trimming pared 2 bases from V and 4 bases from J, leaving 5 bases between.

This sequence joins TRBV25-1 and TRBJ1-1; tentative D call: TRBD1 (6 bases). The CDR3 loop spans 13 amino acids. Germline V gene sequence: CDR1 MGHDK, CDR2 SYGVNS. Trimming removed 3 bases at V and 10 bases at J, with 15 bases between. CDR3 in amino acids: CASSESLGAPAFF. CDR3 bases: TGTGCCAGCAGTGAGTCACTGGGGGCGCCAGCTTTCTTT.

The chain combines TRBV11-2 with TRBJ1-2; D is perhaps TRBD1 (6 bases). The length of the CDR3 is 18 residues. Germline CDR1 SGHAT, CDR2 FQNNGV. Between the trimmed V and J ends, which lost 0 bases and 7 bases, there was a span of 24 bases. CDR3 region: CASSLDQGGVGSWFGYTF. CDR3 sequence (DNA): TGTGCCAGCAGCTTAGATCAAGGGGGGGTCGGGTCCTGGTTTGGCTACACCTTC.

This clone occurred a few times. J is TRBJ1-1 and V is TRBV5-1; weak D call: TRBD1 (5 bases). Germline CDR1 SGHRS, CDR2 YFSETQ. The CDR3 sequence is 13 residues long. The V gene lost 5 bases and the J gene lost 4 bases, with 12 bases spanning the gap. The CDR3 loop is CASRRGEGTEAFF. In nucleotides, the CDR3 is TGCGCCAGCAGGCGGGGCGAGGGCACTGAAGCTTTCTTT.

The chain is built from TRBV5-4 and TRBJ2-2, with D perhaps TRBD1 (5 bases). This CDR3 comprises 12 residues. V was cut by 3 bases and J by 8 bases, with 8 bases left in between. Germline assignment: CDR1 SGHNT and CDR2 YYREEE (reference sequence). The CDR3 coding sequence is TGTGCCAGCAGCTCAGGGTTAGGGGAGCTGTTTTTT. Protein: CASSSGLGELFF.

This clone was picked up one time. The chain couples TRBV6-6 to TRBJ2-7; 8 bases fit TRBD1. The germline V gene has CDR1 MNHNY and CDR2 SVGAGI (reference sequence). V trimming: 5 bases; J trimming: 0 bases; junction bases outside the gene matches: 3. The CDR3 sequence is 14 residues long. CDR3 nucleotides: TGTGCCAGCAGTACCGGACAGGGCTCCTACGAGCAGTACTTC. It yields the protein CASSTGQGSYEQYF.

On this clone itself: The identical CDR3 is also encoded by other nucleotide sequences in the sample. The chain is built from TRBV25-1 and TRBJ1-1; 9 positions agree with TRBD1. The CDR3 is 13 amino acids. Per the germline V gene, CDR1 is MGHDK and CDR2 is SYGVNS. J was trimmed by 3 bases and V by 6 bases; bases with no gene match: 2. Here the CDR3 reads CASRGQGDTEAFF. The CDR3 region has the DNA TGTGCCAGCAGGGGACAGGGTGACACTGAAGCTTTCTTT.

The sample holds a few counts of this clone. The V and J genes are TRBV7-2 and TRBJ2-5, with 9 bases aligning to TRBD2. After removal of 2 bases from V and 2 bases from J, the junction contained 6 bases not matched to a gene. Per the germline V gene, CDR1 is SGHTA and CDR2 is FQGNSA. CDR3 length equals 16 residues. Here the CDR3 reads CASSLKAAGGQETQYF. CDR3 nucleotide sequence: TGTGCCAGCAGCTTAAAAGCAGCGGGGGGACAAGAGACCCAGTACTTC.

The chain recombines TRBV5-1 with TRBJ1-6; no reliable D call. The CDR3 sequence is 15 residues long. Germline lookup yields CDR1 SGHRS and CDR2 YFSETQ. The V end lost 3 bases, the J end lost 8 bases, and 15 bases lay between the germline ends. CDR3 protein: CASSYRRGPDSPLHF. DNA for the CDR3: TGCGCCAGCAGCTATCGCAGAGGGCCGGATTCACCCCTCCACTTT.

J is TRBJ1-1 and V is TRBV7-8; D unresolved. CDR1 and CDR2 from the germline V gene are SGHVS and FQNEAQ. There are 11 residues in the CDR3. V gave up 11 bases and J gave up 5 bases, with 12 bases separating them. CDR3 amino acids: CAGWRGTEAFF. CDR3 coding DNA: TGTGCCGGGTGGCGGGGAACTGAAGCTTTCTTT.

This sequence joins TRBV6-1 and TRBJ1-5; D remains unclear. The CDR3 totals 14 residues. Looked up from germline, CDR1 is MNHNS and CDR2 is SASEGT. The V end was cut by 4 bases, the J end by 1 base, with 8 bases between. In DNA, the CDR3 is TGTGCCAGCAGTGCAACAGTCAGCAATCAGCCCCAGCATTTT. It encodes CASSATVSNQPQHF.

This clone was observed a handful of times. The V gene is TRBV11-2, the J gene TRBJ1-2; D is possibly TRBD1 (6 bases). This CDR3 is built from 20 residues. The germline CDR1 and CDR2 sequences are SGHAT and FQNNGV. With 0 bases removed from V and 4 bases from J, the gap between germline ends came to 27 bases. CDR3 DNA: TGTGCCAGCAGCTTAGAGCTGAGGGTCTGGGGGCCCGGAGAACGCTATGGCTACACCTTC. This translates into CASSLELRVWGPGERYGYTF.

A remark on this clone: At one of its ends the junction is not consistent with the germline gene, which may arise from a read error. This chain joins TRBV7-9 and TRBJ1-1; 10 nucleotides match TRBD1. This CDR3 has 12 amino acids. From germline, CDR1 is SEHNR and CDR2 FQNEAQ (reference sequence). CDR3 nucleotides: TGTTCCAGCAGCTTAGACAGGGGGCAAGCTTTCTTT. Amino acid sequence: CSSSLDRGQAFF.

This chain uses TRBV2 with TRBJ2-7, with TRBD1 identical over 7 bases. The CDR3 runs to 14 residues. Per germline, CDR1 SNHLY and CDR2 FYNNEI. V lost 5 bases to trimming and J lost 3 bases; unmatched junction nucleotides: 7. Written as DNA, the CDR3 is TGTGCCAGCAGTTTCGTGACAGGGAACTACGAGCAGTACTTC. Translation gives CASSFVTGNYEQYF.

The chain combines TRBV18 with TRBJ2-1, with 7 bases aligning to TRBD1. The CDR3 is 14 residues long. Germline V gene sequence: CDR1 KGHSH, CDR2 LQKENI. CDR3 in DNA: TGTGCGACAGGGCGGTCCGGGCTCAATGATGAGCAGTTCTTC. This translates into CATGRSGLNDEQFF.

This chain joins TRBV13 and TRBJ1-2, with a possible D match to TRBD1 (6 bases). V gave up 8 bases and J gave up 4 bases, with 23 bases separating them. This CDR3 region has 16 residues. Germline CDR1 is PRHDT and CDR2 is FYEKMQ (reference sequence). CDR3 nucleotides: TGTGCCAGCCATGCCCGGGGGGCAGACCTTTTCTATGGCTACACCTTC. It yields the protein CASHARGADLFYGYTF.

This chain connects TRBV28 to TRBJ1-2; 8 nucleotides align to TRBD1. Trimming removed 3 bases from V and 8 bases from J; junction bases left unmatched: 5. Germline V lookup: CDR1 MDHEN, CDR2 SYDVKM. There are 13 residues in the CDR3. The CDR3 DNA is TGTGCCAGCAGTTTTGTTACAGGGGGAGGCTACACCTTC. Translating gives CASSFVTGGGYTF.

The count of this clone is one. V usage is TRBV6-1 and J usage is TRBJ1-3, with 10 nucleotides matching TRBD1. With 3 bases clipped from V and 2 bases from J, the junction kept 4 bases outside the gene matches. There are 16 residues in the CDR3. Germline loops: CDR1 MNHNS, CDR2 SASEGT. The DNA of the CDR3 is TGTGCCAGCAGTGACGGGACAGGGGCAACTGGAAACACCATATATTTT. It encodes CASSDGTGATGNTIYF.

As for this clone: At one end, the junction sequence differs from germline, possibly due to a read error. J is TRBJ2-7 and V is TRBV7-9, with a weak D call TRBD2 (5 bases). This CDR3 comprises 12 residues. CDR1 and CDR2 from the germline V gene are SEHNR and FQNEAQ (reference sequence). This CDR3 reads CSSSLRDYEQYF. In DNA form, the CDR3 reads TGTTCCAGCAGCTTACGGGACTACGAGCAGTACTTC. The variable domain in full, with the rest retrieved from reference TRBV7-9 and TRBJ2-7, is DTGVSQNPRHKITKRGQNVTFRCDPISEHNRLYWYRQTLGQGPEFLTYFQNEAQLEKSRLLSDRFSAERPKGSFSTLEIQRTEQGDSAMYLCSSSLRDYEQYFGPGTRLTVT.

This clone was seen only once. The chain couples TRBV2 to TRBJ2-3; tentatively, D is TRBD2 (6 bases). The CDR3 spans 12 residues. V was pared by 11 bases and J by 6 bases, with 15 bases between. Germline values: CDR1 SNHLY, CDR2 FYNNEI. Here the CDR3 reads CAGAGGGDTQYF. CDR3 in DNA: TGTGCCGGGGCGGGTGGAGGGGATACGCAGTATTTT.